These 8 T cell receptor beta chains share one sample of origin, sequenced in a study of OX40 agonist ivuxolimab in advanced cancers. Some clones are missing from TCRdb's copy, which holds only in-frame ones; the method was immunoSEQ multiplex PCR. The data contain about 51,000 clones, over 75% of them singletons. Here the sequenced sample was CD4+ or CD8+ T cells sorted from blood, taken in a trial of the OX40 agonist ivuxolimab. These receptors were collected from an adult with an advanced solid tumor such as melanoma, head and neck, liver or kidney cancer.

The gene calls are TRBV2 and TRBJ2-3; D is uncertain. The CDR3 covers 14 residues. Germline loops: CDR1 SNHLY, CDR2 FYNNEI. The V end was cut by 10 bases, the J end by 1 base, with 15 bases between. CDR3 nucleotides: TGTGCCACTTTGCGAGAGAAGGGCACAGATACGCAGTATTTT. Translated, it gives CATLREKGTDTQYF.

This clone came up once. The chain uses TRBV10-2 and TRBJ1-6, with a tentative D call TRBD1 (6 bases). Trimming shortened V by 4 bases and J by 6 bases, and 10 bases separated the two germline ends. The length of the CDR3 is 14 residues. Per the germline V gene, CDR1 is WSHSY and CDR2 is SAAADI. CDR3 residues: CASSVGQLNSPLHF. CDR3 coding DNA: TGCGCCAGCAGTGTAGGACAGCTTAATTCACCCCTCCACTTT.

The chain is built from TRBV5-1 and TRBJ2-7; 7 nucleotides align to TRBD2. Germline CDR1 SGHRS, CDR2 YFSETQ. V gave up 5 bases and J gave up 6 bases; unmatched junction bases: 14. This CDR3 has 15 amino acids. The CDR3 DNA sequence: TGCGCCAGCAGTGAGGGGCTAGCGGACCCTAGCGAGCAGTACTTC. This encodes CASSEGLADPSEQYF.

V is TRBV6-1 and J is TRBJ1-5, with a weak D call TRBD1 (5 bases). CDR3 length: 15 residues. Germline V gives CDR1 MNHNS, CDR2 SASEGT. Between the trimmed V and J ends, which lost 2 bases and 3 bases, there was a span of 11 bases. The CDR3 nucleotides read TGTGCCAGCAGTGAATCAGGGCACGTCAATCAGCCCCAGCATTTT. Its translation is CASSESGHVNQPQHF.

The chain links TRBV29-1 to TRBJ1-1, with 9 bases aligning to TRBD1. The J segment lost 5 bases and the V segment lost 4 bases, leaving 5 bases of the junction unmatched. There are 13 residues in the CDR3. CDR1 and CDR2 (germline): SQVTM, ANQGSEA. As DNA, the CDR3 is TGCAGCGTTGTACAGGGGGCGAATACTGAAGCTTTCTTT. Translated, it gives CSVVQGANTEAFF. The whole variable domain, remainder taken from reference TRBV29-1 and TRBJ1-1, is SAVISQKPSRDICQRGTSLTIQCQVDSQVTMMFWYRQQPGQSLTLIATANQGSEATYESGFVIDKFPISRPNLTFSTLTVSNMSPEDSSIYLCSVVQGANTEAFFGQGTRLTVV.

The V call is TRBV28, the J call TRBJ1-4; 9 nucleotides align to TRBD1. The trim removed 4 bases at V and 4 bases at J, leaving 4 bases unmatched. The CDR3 is 15 amino acids. The germline CDR1 and CDR2 sequences are MDHEN and SYDVKM. For the CDR3, the DNA is TGTGCCAGCAGTTCAGGACAGGGGCTTAATGAAAAACTGTTTTTT. Its protein is CASSSGQGLNEKLFF.

The chain joins TRBV6-1 to TRBJ2-4; D gene uncertain. Germline CDR1 and CDR2: MNHNS and SASEGT. With 5 bases removed from V and 2 bases from J, the gap between germline ends came to 13 bases. This CDR3 is built from 15 residues. The CDR3 spells CASSNSERPKNIQYF. The CDR3 DNA is TGTGCCAGCAGTAATTCCGAGCGCCCCAAAAACATTCAGTACTTC.

V usage is TRBV2 and J usage is TRBJ1-2, with D possibly TRBD1 on 6 matching bases. V lost 4 bases and J 3 bases, leaving 9 bases between the germline ends. This CDR3 spans 13 amino acids. CDR1 and CDR2 (germline): SNHLY, FYNNEI. DNA of the CDR3: TGTGCCAGCAGTGGCCAGGGGCACTATGGCTACACCTTC. Protein product: CASSGQGHYGYTF. Using reference TRBV2 and TRBJ1-2 for the parts outside the CDR3, the full variable domain is EPEVTQTPSHQVTQMGQEVILRCVPISNHLYFYWYRQILGQKVEFLVSFYNNEISEKSEIFDDQFSVERPDGSNFTLKIRSTKLEDSAMYFCASSGQGHYGYTFGSGTRLTVV.